This T cell receptor (beta chain) derives from a study of T cell repertoires in cytomegalovirus infection (dated by TCRdb to about 2019). About the investigation overall: Donor HLA type was relevant to the analysis, as public TCR beta signatures indicated carriage of CMV infection together with the matching HLA type.

The CDR3 has 14 amino acids, counting the end cysteine and phenylalanine. The kept DNA is CDR3 alone, 42 bases in frame from the first base. The germline V gene yields SGHVS for CDR1 and FNYEAQ for CDR2. Germline trimming amounts to 3 bases on V and 6 bases on J, with 3 as the count of junction bases outside the gene matches. TCRdb lists the instrument as Illumina HiSeq 1500. TCRdb passed the public sequencing reads through fastp at Q25 and MiXCR, retaining productive beta sequences. Merged by CDR3 protein, the rows form single entries marked with the most common genes and DNA. The sample table shows approximately 550,000 distinct CDR3 sequences, and 15% to 20% are seen once. The ten top clones hold roughly a quarter of the sample. Many counts were recorded for this clonotype. Its binding antigen is unknown. Base qualities are missing; no much larger clone stands one base away. General findings and caveats noted by the study authors: Cumulative frequency of public TCR beta family members discriminated carriers of CMV infection plus the relevant HLA type in this cohort and an independent roughly 320-donor cohort. In the ex vivo response, HLA-C-restricted CMV-specific TCR beta clonotypes were dominant, and in two of eight donors the single most frequent clonotype came from this HLA-C-restricted group.

The chain uses TRBV7-6 and TRBJ1-1, and 11 bases in between align with TRBD1. This TCR came from a human donor in good health (CMV status not recorded). Some clones in this sample may be carry-over from other donors' samples. The sample was CD8+ T cells from PBMCs. CDR3 reads: CASSLGQGGSEAFF. The nucleotide sequence reads as follows: TGTGCCAGCAGCTTGGGACAGGGGGGATCTGAAGCTTTCTTT.